Below, 21 T cell receptor beta chains from the same sample are listed, as sequenced in a study of siplizumab effects on memory and regulatory T cells. Produced via immunoSEQ multiplex PCR; TCRdb's table is partial and in-frame only. This table has over 80,000 clones, about 94% appearing once. Specimen: non-Treg CD4+ T cells sorted from blood. Receptor source: a human donor in good health.

On this clone: Other nucleotide sequences from this sample produce the same CDR3. V usage is TRBV28 and J usage is TRBJ1-3, with 8 positions matching TRBD1. The CDR3 loop spans 15 amino acids. Germline V gene data show CDR1 as MDHEN and CDR2 as SYDVKM. Trimming at V came to 3 bases and at J to 2 bases, leaving 3 bases not matched to a gene. CDR3 sequence reads: CASSLGTGPGNTIYF. The CDR3 DNA is TGTGCCAGCAGTTTGGGGACAGGCCCTGGAAACACCATATATTTT.

V is TRBV6-5 and J is TRBJ1-2, with D perhaps matching TRBD1 (5 bases). Trimming pared 7 bases from V and 7 bases from J, leaving 16 bases between. This CDR3 spans 13 amino acids. Germline values: CDR1 MNHEY, CDR2 SVGAGI. CDR3 in DNA: TGTGCCAGCACTCGGGGGTTTTTATTTGGCTACACCTTC. This gives the protein CASTRGFLFGYTF.

The chain is built from TRBV9 and TRBJ2-3; 9 nucleotides agree with TRBD2. This CDR3 region has 17 residues. Unmatched junction bases numbered 13, after V lost 0 bases and J lost 8 bases. Germline-derived CDR1 and CDR2 are SGDLS and YYNGEE. The CDR3 spells CASSVDVAGGLVATQYF. CDR3 nucleotide sequence: TGTGCCAGCAGCGTAGATGTGGCGGGAGGGCTCGTCGCTACGCAGTATTTT.

The rearrangement uses TRBV14 and TRBJ1-2; D unclear. V dropped 3 bases and J dropped 7 bases, with 12 bases sitting between them. CDR3 length equals 13 residues. Germline-derived CDR1 and CDR2 are SGHDN and FVKESK. CDR3 residues: CASSQYAASGYTF. As DNA, the CDR3 is TGTGCCAGCAGCCAGTACGCAGCCTCTGGCTACACCTTC.

This clone was detected only a few times. The V and J genes are TRBV18 and TRBJ2-1; tentatively, D is TRBD1 or TRBD2 (5 bases each). The CDR3 spans 14 residues. Trimming left V 2 bases short and J 10 bases short, with 15 bases between. CDR1 KGHSH and CDR2 LQKENI come from the germline V gene. CDR3 nucleotide sequence: TGTGCCAGCTCACCAATCGACCAGGGAGTCGAGCAGTTCTTC. It yields the protein CASSPIDQGVEQFF.

This chain connects TRBV2 to TRBJ2-2; D possibly corresponds to TRBD2 (6 bases). CDR3 length equals 14 residues. The V end was cut by 7 bases, the J end by 4 bases, with 13 bases between. CDR1 is SNHLY, CDR2 FYNNEI, per germline. CDR3 loop: CASTGGVGTGELFF. Written as DNA, the CDR3 is TGTGCCAGCACAGGAGGGGTGGGCACCGGGGAGCTGTTTTTT.

The chain carries TRBV18 and TRBJ1-1; D perhaps matches TRBD1 (5 bases). Germline V lookup: CDR1 KGHSH, CDR2 LQKENI. V lost 2 bases to trimming and J lost 1 base, with 11 bases between them. The CDR3 contains 15 residues. The CDR3 loop reads CASSPGGVTNTEAFF. CDR3 bases: TGTGCCAGCTCACCAGGGGGAGTCACGAACACTGAAGCTTTCTTT.

The chain has TRBV19 and TRBJ1-6, with 10 nucleotides matching TRBD1. Germline CDR1 LNHDA, CDR2 SQIVND (reference sequence). The ends lost 3 bases at V and 7 bases at J; junction bases unmatched: 12. The CDR3 has 18 residues. CDR3 DNA sequence: TGTGCCAGTAGTATGAGGATCCTGGGACAGGGGAGGAATTCACCCCTCCACTTT. It codes for CASSMRILGQGRNSPLHF.

The chain links TRBV30 to TRBJ2-7; 9 bases fit TRBD2. Germline trimming cut 0 bases from V and 6 bases from J; bases unmatched to any gene: 6. CDR1 and CDR2 from the germline V gene are GTSNPN and SVGIG (reference sequence). The CDR3 runs 14 residues. The CDR3 protein is CAWSVFSGSAEQYF. The CDR3 DNA follows: TGTGCCTGGAGTGTATTTAGCGGGAGTGCCGAGCAGTACTTC.

The CDR3 here is CASSHRWGTDTQYF. The CDR3 DNA reads TGTGCCAGCAGCCACAGGTGGGGCACAGATACGCAGTATTTT. V usage is TRBV9 and J usage is TRBJ2-3, with D possibly matching TRBD1 (5 bases). The CDR3 totals 14 residues. Trimming left V 4 bases short and J 1 base short, with 10 bases between. Germline-derived CDR1 and CDR2 are SGDLS and YYNGEE.

This chain's CDR3 is CASSPRGISGELFF. The CDR3 DNA sequence: TGTGCCAGCAGCCCAAGGGGGATCAGCGGGGAGCTGTTTTTT. The chain joins TRBV7-6 to TRBJ2-2; a weak D match, TRBD1 (6 bases). Looked up from germline, CDR1 is SGHVS and CDR2 is FNYEAQ. The CDR3 length is 14 residues. Trimming removed 5 bases from V and 7 bases from J, with 14 bases in between.

The rearrangement links TRBV19 to TRBJ2-5; no firm D call. Germline-derived CDR1 and CDR2 are LNHDA and SQIVND (reference sequence). The CDR3 runs 13 residues. Trimming removed 5 bases at V and 5 bases at J, with 12 bases between. In nucleotides, the CDR3 is TGTGCCAGTAGTTCAGGCGTGGGGGAGACCCAGTACTTC. Translated: CASSSGVGETQYF.

V usage is TRBV4-2 and J usage is TRBJ2-4; 9 bases match TRBD2. V lost 3 bases and J lost 3; bases outside the gene matches: 15. This CDR3 has 19 residues. The germline V gene has CDR1 LGHNA and CDR2 YNFKEQ. CDR3 amino acids: CASSHPVNLAGAYKNIQYF. In nucleotides, the CDR3 is TGTGCCAGCAGCCATCCGGTCAACTTAGCGGGAGCTTACAAAAACATTCAGTACTTC.

The J gene is TRBJ2-1, the V gene TRBV6-5, with 9 bases identical to TRBD1. The V gene's germline CDR1 is MNHEY and CDR2 SVGAGI. The CDR3 loop spans 15 amino acids. Germline trimming cut 8 bases from V and 6 bases from J; bases unmatched to any gene: 11. CDR3 bases: TGTGCCAGCGGGCGAGGGGGGGACAGGGCCAATGAGCAGTTCTTC. As protein: CASGRGGDRANEQFF.

The genes are TRBV6-1 and TRBJ2-7; 7 nucleotides line up with TRBD2. The V segment lost 0 bases and the J segment 0 bases; nucleotides outside the gene matches: 5. Germline values: CDR1 MNHNS, CDR2 SASEGT. The CDR3 is made up of 16 amino acids. The CDR3 nucleotides are TGTGCCAGCAGTGAAGCGGGAGGGTCACTCTCCTACGAGCAGTACTTC. As protein: CASSEAGGSLSYEQYF.

Comment on this clone: At one end the junction does not follow the germline gene, possibly because of a read error. Other DNA sequences in the same sample also yield this CDR3. The chain recombines TRBV19 with TRBJ1-4; D remains ambiguous. The germline V gene encodes CDR1 LNHDA and CDR2 SQIVND (reference sequence). The length of the CDR3 is 15 residues. The CDR3 nucleotides are TGTGCCAGATACTCAATTGTTGCAACCAATGAAAAACTGTTTTTT. Its protein is CARYSIVATNEKLFF.

The chain joins TRBV6-5 to TRBJ1-5; D is perhaps TRBD1 (6 bases). Germline V gives CDR1 MNHEY, CDR2 SVGAGI. The CDR3 totals 13 residues. Trimming took off 5 bases at V and 6 bases at J, with 11 bases between the two ends. CDR3 residues: CASSVDRSQPQHF. Here the CDR3 DNA reads TGTGCCAGCAGTGTCGACAGGTCTCAGCCCCAGCATTTT.

J is TRBJ1-2 and V is TRBV5-4; D is undetermined. The germline gives CDR1 SGHNT, CDR2 YYREEE (reference sequence). The CDR3 extends over 15 amino acids. V shed 4 bases and J shed 7 bases, with 20 bases lying between them. The CDR3 sequence: CASSDSATPRFGYTF. CDR3 in DNA: TGTGCCAGCAGCGATTCCGCAACGCCAAGGTTTGGCTACACCTTC.

The chain combines TRBV6-1 with TRBJ2-5, with 10 bases matching TRBD1. This CDR3 spans 14 amino acids. Germline assignment: CDR1 MNHNS and CDR2 SASEGT. The V and J ends lost 6 bases and 5 bases, in that order; junction bases with no gene match: 6. This CDR3 reads CASRGDRGRETQYF. DNA for the CDR3: TGTGCCAGCAGGGGGGACAGGGGTAGGGAGACCCAGTACTTC.

V is TRBV5-1 and J is TRBJ1-1; tentative D call: TRBD1 (5 bases). Trimming removed 5 bases from V and 8 bases from J, with 16 bases in between. The CDR3 length is 13 residues. Germline CDR1 and CDR2: SGHRS and YFSETQ. The CDR3 sequence is CASSPGWAGEAFF. The CDR3, as DNA: TGCGCCAGCAGTCCAGGGTGGGCGGGCGAAGCTTTCTTT.

The chain recombines TRBV18 with TRBJ1-3; D is uncertain. CDR1 KGHSH and CDR2 LQKENI come from the germline V gene. V lost 6 bases, J lost 1 base, and 16 bases lay in between. The CDR3 is 16 residues long. The DNA for the CDR3 is TGTGCCAGCTCTACGGTATCAATAGCTTCTGGAAACACCATATATTTT. Translation: CASSTVSIASGNTIYF.